This TCR beta chain was obtained from a study of shared clonotypes between healthy human individuals. Overall study context: Donor composition was two women and a few men, aged 18 to 49.

The sample holds one count of this clone. What it binds is unknown. CDR1 and CDR2 (germline): MNHEY, SVGAGI. Trimming left V 2 bases short and J 3 bases short, with 14 bases between. The CDR3 has 15 residues. Naive CD8 populations comprised CD45RO-negative cells positively selected for CCR7, excluding terminally differentiated effector memory CD45RA+ cells. Replicate sorted-subset PCRs were loaded with approximately 200 ng DNA, 31,000 or so T cell genomes. This table comes from immunoSEQ multiplex PCR, and its TCRdb copy is limited to in-frame clones, with some not included. Of around 2,000,000 clones in the sample, approximately 94% were seen once. Study conclusions and caveats: Few donors restricted represented genetic and exposure-history diversity.

This clonotype was sampled from a man aged 18 to 30 in good health. Sequenced material: naive CD8+ T cells sorted from blood. The rearrangement joins TRBV6-5 to TRBJ2-7; no firm D call. The CDR3 protein is CASSYVGDSYYEQYF. For the CDR3, the DNA is TGTGCCAGCAGTTACGTCGGTGACTCCTACTACGAGCAGTACTTC.